This entry features one T cell receptor beta chain sequence. The antigen remains unidentified. The CDR3 has 15 amino acids. Germline V gives CDR1 SGHNT, CDR2 YYREEE (reference sequence). V shed 2 bases and J shed 5 bases, with 16 bases lying between them. The data belong to a study of beta chain features in type 1 diabetes. General study points: Any HLA-type effect on TCRB rearrangement remained unresolved here.

Expressed TCRB transcripts were sequenced because the isolated RNA had all been reverse transcribed beforehand. This table comes from immunoSEQ multiplex PCR, and its TCRdb copy is limited to in-frame clones, with some not included. The table includes around 240,000 clones, around 65% detected once. The rearrangement joins TRBV5-4 to TRBJ2-5; possible D gene TRBD1, 6 bases. What was sequenced was naive CD4+ T cells from blood. This TCR came from a man aged 25-45 years in good health. The CDR3 coding sequence is TGTGCCAGCAGCTTCCGGGACACTAATGGGGAGACCCAGTACTTC. This encodes CASSFRDTNGETQYF. The full variable domain, its missing parts supplied by reference TRBV5-4 and TRBJ2-5, is ETGVTQSPTHLIKTRGQQVTLRCSSQSGHNTVSWYQQALGQGPQFIFQYYREEENGRGNFPPRFSGLQFPNYSSELNVNALELDDSALYLCASSFRDTNGETQYFGPGTRLLVL.